Following are 12 T cell receptor beta chains from one sample sequenced in a study of blood T cell repertoires in COVID-19. Only in-frame clones appear in the TCRdb table, and some are missing; sequencing was by immunoSEQ multiplex PCR. The sample shows 90,000 to 150,000 clones, approximately 83% of them seen only once. The source material was peripheral blood. The receptors were gathered from a man of 80 years or more with acute or convalescent COVID-19.

The V gene is TRBV5-1, the J gene TRBJ2-7; 7 bases match TRBD1. V shed 0 bases and J 5 bases; nucleotides not matched to a gene: 5. This CDR3 is 14 amino acids long. Germline assignment: CDR1 SGHRS and CDR2 YFSETQ. The CDR3 loop is CASSLGWDSNEQYF. The CDR3 DNA follows: TGCGCCAGCAGCTTGGGATGGGACAGTAACGAGCAGTACTTC.

The rearrangement uses TRBV9 and TRBJ1-4, with D perhaps matching TRBD1 (5 bases). The CDR3 runs 13 residues. From germline, CDR1 is SGDLS and CDR2 YYNGEE. With 4 bases removed from V and 7 bases from J, the gap between germline ends came to 11 bases. This CDR3 is CASSPQGFEKLFF. The DNA for the CDR3 is TGTGCCAGCAGCCCCCAGGGTTTTGAAAAACTGTTTTTT.

The chain is built from TRBV10-3 and TRBJ1-2; 8 bases line up with TRBD1. The V gene's germline CDR1 is ENHRY and CDR2 SYGVKD. CDR3 size: 15 residues. With 2 bases clipped from V and 6 bases from J, the junction kept 8 bases outside the gene matches. CDR3 residues: CAISEGRTGSDGYTF. The CDR3 bases are TGTGCCATCAGTGAGGGCCGGACAGGGAGTGATGGCTACACCTTC.

This clone was found once. This chain connects TRBV6-1 to TRBJ1-3, with unresolved D. The CDR3 has 14 residues. Per the germline V gene, CDR1 is MNHNS and CDR2 is SASEGT. With 2 bases removed from V and 4 bases from J, the gap between germline ends came to 9 bases. This CDR3 is CASSELTAGNTIYF. CDR3 DNA sequence: TGTGCCAGCAGTGAACTCACAGCCGGAAACACCATATATTTT.

This clone was detected only once. V usage is TRBV30 and J usage is TRBJ1-3, with 7 positions matching TRBD1. The V segment lost 3 bases and the J segment 2 bases; nucleotides outside the gene matches: 1. The germline gives CDR1 GTSNPN, CDR2 SVGIG (reference sequence). The CDR3 has 13 residues. CDR3 sequence: CAWSQGAGNTIYF. The CDR3 bases are TGTGCCTGGAGCCAGGGGGCTGGAAACACCATATATTTT. The whole variable domain, filled in from reference TRBV30 and TRBJ1-3, reads SQTIHQWPATLVQPVGSPLSLECTVEGTSNPNLYWYRQAAGRGLQLLFYSVGIGQISSEVPQNLSASRPQDRQFILSSKKLLLSDSGFYLCAWSQGAGNTIYFGEGSWLTVV.

The chain carries TRBV5-1 and TRBJ1-2; D is ambiguous. The V gene's germline CDR1 is SGHRS and CDR2 YFSETQ. The CDR3 runs 14 residues. V lost 4 bases, J lost 5 bases, and 15 bases lay in between. This CDR3 reads CASSLTDLRYGYTF. CDR3 bases: TGCGCCAGCAGCCTTACAGATCTGAGATATGGCTACACCTTC.

This clone was seen just once. V gene TRBV4-3 combines with J gene TRBJ2-1; TRBD2 aligns across 11 bases. Unmatched junction bases numbered 9, after V lost 4 bases and J lost 7 bases. This CDR3 is built from 16 residues. Germline CDR1 is LGHNA and CDR2 is YSLEER. The CDR3 DNA follows: TGCGCCAGCAGCCCTATAGCGGGAGGGCTAGGGAATGAGCAGTTCTTC. Translating gives CASSPIAGGLGNEQFF.

The chain links TRBV9 to TRBJ1-1; 7 bases agree with TRBD1. This CDR3 spans 13 amino acids. Trimming removed 5 bases from V and 5 bases from J; junction bases left unmatched: 6. Germline CDR1 reads SGDLS; CDR2 reads YYNGEE. The CDR3 reads CASSVTGVTEAFF. DNA of the CDR3: TGTGCCAGCAGTGTCACAGGGGTTACTGAAGCTTTCTTT.

The chain has TRBV4-2 and TRBJ2-7; 11 positions agree with TRBD2. Germline CDR1 and CDR2: LGHNA and YNFKEQ. The CDR3 spans 17 residues. The ends lost 0 bases at V and 7 bases at J; junction bases unmatched: 11. The CDR3 nucleotides are TGTGCCAGCAGCCAAGACCCGCTGACTAGCGGGATTGAAGAGCAGTACTTC. Residues: CASSQDPLTSGIEEQYF.

Details on this clone: This same CDR3 is encoded by further DNA sequences in the sample. This chain connects TRBV11-2 to TRBJ1-2; 7 bases align to TRBD1. Germline V gene data show CDR1 as SGHAT and CDR2 as FQNNGV. The CDR3 spans 13 residues. Germline trimming cut 5 bases from V and 8 bases from J; bases unmatched to any gene: 8. CDR3 DNA sequence: TGTGCCAGCAGCCCCCAGGGGGGATACGGCTACACCTTC. Translation: CASSPQGGYGYTF.

This rearrangement joins TRBV9 to TRBJ2-3; a weak D match, TRBD2 (7 bases). Looked up from germline, CDR1 is SGDLS and CDR2 is YYNGEE. This CDR3 has 15 residues. The ends were cut back, 3 bases at V and 5 bases at J, with 16 bases in the middle. CDR3 coding DNA: TGTGCCAGCAGCGCGCTATGGGGGGGCCGAGATACGCAGTATTTT. Translating gives CASSALWGGRDTQYF.

The chain couples TRBV2 to TRBJ2-7, with a weak D call TRBD1 (5 bases). Germline assignment: CDR1 SNHLY and CDR2 FYNNEI. Trimming stripped 3 bases from V and 2 bases from J, with 17 bases between. The CDR3 runs to 16 residues. The chain's CDR3 is CASSDLRQSVAYEQYF. The CDR3 DNA reads as TGTGCCAGCAGTGATCTCCGACAGTCTGTCGCCTACGAGCAGTACTTC.